These T cell receptor beta chains were read from a single sample in a study of T cell repertoires in cytomegalovirus infection. MiXCR, run by TCRdb on the reads, gives a single entry per CDR3 protein. The sample holds 800,000 to 950,000 distinct CDR3 sequences, approximately 30% seen once. These receptors have no identified antigens. Sample: cultured CD8+ T cells from PBMCs, taken from culture after CMV antigen stimulation. These receptors were obtained from a human donor in good health (CMV status not recorded). Some clones in this sample may be carry-over from other donors' samples. The CDR3 runs from the conserved cysteine through the conserved F or W. A D gene is named only where the DNA matches it firmly. For some rows the clone size is stated as once, few or many, or as a class when expanded; others skip it.

clone_size j_call v_call d_call cdr3_nt cdr3_aa
few TRBJ2-6 TRBV7-6 NA TGTGCCAGCAGCTTAGCGCGGATAGCGGGGGCCAACGTCCTGACTTTC CASSLARIAGANVLTF
many TRBJ2-7 TRBV7-2 TRBD2 TGTGCCAGCAGTTCTCAAAAGGCTAGCGGTTCCTACGAGCAGTACTTC CASSSQKASGSYEQYF
NA TRBJ2-5 TRBV3-1 NA TGTGCCAGCAGCGGAAGCGGCGGAGAGACCCAGTACTTC CASSGSGGETQYF
few TRBJ1-4 TRBV20-1 NA TGCAGTGCTAGAGATATGGAGGGAACTAATGAAAAACTGTTTTTT CSARDMEGTNEKLFF
NA TRBJ1-1 TRBV4-3 TRBD1 TGCGCCAGCAGCCAAGATCGGAGGGGGACAGGCTGGAACACTGAAGCTTTCTTT CASSQDRRGTGWNTEAFF
few TRBJ1-5 TRBV6-1 NA TGTGCCAGCGCTCCTCTAGGGAATCAGCCCCAGCATTTT CASAPLGNQPQHF
NA TRBJ1-2 TRBV28 TRBD1 TGTGCCAGCAGTTTCTTATCCGGGACAGGGGTTGGCTACACCTTC CASSFLSGTGVGYTF
NA TRBJ2-3 TRBV6-5 NA TGTGCCAGCAGTTACTCGGGTGGGGGGCCTCAGCCCCCAGATACGCAGTATTTT CASSYSGGGPQPPDTQYF
NA TRBJ2-7 TRBV2 NA TGTGCCAGCAGTGAGGCGACAGGGAGGACCTACGAGCAGTACTTC CASSEATGRTYEQYF
NA TRBJ1-1 TRBV7-8 TRBD1 TGTGCCAGCAGCCCCCGGGACAGGGGTGAAGCTTTCTTT CASSPRDRGEAFF
NA TRBJ1-2 TRBV19 TRBD1 TGTGCCAGAGCCAGTCGGGACAGGGTTTATGGCTACACCTTC CARASRDRVYGYTF
NA TRBJ2-7 TRBV27 NA TGTGCCAGCAGTTTAGGGCCCCCGGGGGTTCGTTCCTACGAGCAGTACTTC CASSLGPPGVRSYEQYF
NA TRBJ2-2 TRBV6-8 NA TGTGCCAGCCGACCGATAGGGGGGAGGGACACCGGGGAGCTGTTTTTT CASRPIGGRDTGELFF
few TRBJ2-5 TRBV5-6 TRBD1 TGTGCCAGCAGCTGGACAGGGGATAAGACCCAGTACTTC CASSWTGDKTQYF
few TRBJ1-2 TRBV29-1 NA TGCAGCGTTCCGGACGGGAACTATGGCTACACCTTC CSVPDGNYGYTF
NA TRBJ2-2 TRBV3-1 TRBD1 TGTGCCAGCAGCCTGAAATGGCCCCCCGGACAGGGGGCCGTAGGATCCGGGGAGCTGTTTTTT CASSLKWPPGQGAVGSGELFF
NA TRBJ2-2 TRBV6-5 TRBD1 TGTGCCAGCAGTTGGGAAGGCAGGGGGGGGGAGCTGTTTTTT CASSWEGRGGELFF
NA TRBJ1-6 TRBV5-5 NA TGTGCCTGCAGCTCCCCCGTCCACAGGGTGGTCTCACCCCTCCACTTT CACSSPVHRVVSPLHF
NA TRBJ1-6 TRBV6-1 NA TGTGCCAGCAGTGAATTAGTCTCCTATAATTCACCCCTCCACTTT CASSELVSYNSPLHF
NA TRBJ1-1 TRBV12-3/TRBV12-4 NA TGTGCCAGCAGTCCCCTTCCGGGCGCTGAAGCTTTCTTT CASSPLPGAEAFF
NA TRBJ2-1 TRBV7-9 NA TGTGCCAGCAGCTTGGTGGGGGGTGCCCTGTTCTTC CASSLVGGALFF
many TRBJ2-3 TRBV12-3/TRBV12-4 NA TGTGCCAGCAGTTTCTATCCCCCGGGGGACGGGGACGCAGATACGCAGTATTTT CASSFYPPGDGDADTQYF
NA TRBJ2-1 TRBV7-6 NA TGTGCCAGCAGATCAGGGGGAGGCTACAATGAGCAGTTCTTC CASRSGGGYNEQFF
NA TRBJ2-1 TRBV24-1 TRBD2 TGTGCCATCTCGACTAGCGGGTCCTACAATGAGCAGTTCTTC CAISTSGSYNEQFF
NA TRBJ1-2 TRBV5-5 NA TGTGCCAGCAGCTCCCATGACAGAGGCTATGGCTACACCTTC CASSSHDRGYGYTF
once TRBJ2-1 TRBV4-1 TRBD2 TGCGCCAGCAGCCAAGACGCTGCGGGGGAGTCCTACAATGAGCAGTTCTTC CASSQDAAGESYNEQFF
few TRBJ2-4 TRBV4-1 TRBD2 TGCGCCAGCAGCCAAGGCGGGGGGAACATTCAGTACTTC CASSQGGGNIQYF
few TRBJ2-2 TRBV7-9 NA TGTGCCAGCAGCTTAGCCGTCAGGAGGCAGGGGTTTTCCACCGGGGAGCTGTTTTTT CASSLAVRRQGFSTGELFF
NA TRBJ1-1 TRBV6-8 NA TGTGCCAGCAGTTACTCGACCTTTCCCGAGGGCACTGAAGCTTTCTTT CASSYSTFPEGTEAFF
NA TRBJ2-1 TRBV27 TRBD2 TGTGCCAGCAGTTTATACTCCCCTAGCGGGGATTACAATGAGCAGTTCTTC CASSLYSPSGDYNEQFF
NA TRBJ2-5 TRBV6-1 NA TGTGCCAGCAGTGACTTGGGACCCGCCGGAGAGACCCAGTACTTC CASSDLGPAGETQYF
few TRBJ2-3 TRBV7-6 NA TGTGCCAGCAGCTCCCGGGTCTACACAGATACGCAGTATTTT CASSSRVYTDTQYF
NA TRBJ2-2 TRBV29-1 TRBD1 TGCTCTTGTGAATGGGACAGGGTACCCGGGGAGCTGTTTTTT CSCEWDRVPGELFF
few TRBJ2-2 TRBV14 NA TGTGCCAGCAGCCAAGATCGGCGGACCATGCTGCTTTTT CASSQDRRTMLLF
NA TRBJ2-5 TRBV7-9 NA TGTGCCAGCAGCCCACCCTTCTCCCAAGAGACCCAGTACTTC CASSPPFSQETQYF
few TRBJ1-1 TRBV15 NA TGTGCCACCAGCAGTCAAACAGGAGTGAGCTACGCTGAAGCTTTCTTT CATSSQTGVSYAEAFF
many TRBJ2-2 TRBV12-3/TRBV12-4 NA TGTGCCAGCAGTTTCAGAGTCGGCCAACAAAACACCGGGGAGCTGTTTTTT CASSFRVGQQNTGELFF
NA TRBJ1-1 TRBV20-1 NA TGCAGTGCTAGGCCCGGGACGTTGAACACTGAAGCTTTCTTT CSARPGTLNTEAFF
NA TRBJ1-2 TRBV4-2 NA TGTGCCAGCAGCCAAGATGTGTTGGACGTGGGCTATGGCTACACCTTC CASSQDVLDVGYGYTF
many TRBJ2-1 TRBV7-6 NA TGTGCCAGCAGCTTGGCAAGTAGCCCCTACAATGAGCAGTTCTTC CASSLASSPYNEQFF
NA TRBJ2-3 TRBV2 NA TGTGCCAGCAGTCCCCTCCGGGGCCTCCCAGGGGCTAGCACAGATACGCAGTATTTT CASSPLRGLPGASTDTQYF
NA TRBJ2-3 TRBV6-6 NA TGTGCCAGCAGTACTCCCGGGACGGCTCTTATTCCAACAGATACGCAGTATTTT CASSTPGTALIPTDTQYF
once TRBJ1-1 TRBV7-9 NA TGTGCCAGCAGCTCCGACGTTACTGAAGCTTTCTTT CASSSDVTEAFF
NA TRBJ2-2 TRBV20-1 NA TGCAGTGCTAGAGAACTAGGCAGCACCGGGGAGCTGTTTTTT CSARELGSTGELFF
few TRBJ1-6 TRBV10-3 TRBD1 TGTGCCATCAGTGAGACCGGACAGGGCCTTAATTCACCCCTCCACTTT CAISETGQGLNSPLHF
NA TRBJ2-1 TRBV11-2 NA TGTGCCAGCAGCTTAGGTCAGTTCAGCTCCTACAATGAGCAGTTCTTC CASSLGQFSSYNEQFF
few TRBJ2-2 TRBV19 NA TGTGCCAGTGGGGGCCAGGAGGGGCCCTTTACCGGGGAGCTGTTTTTT CASGGQEGPFTGELFF
NA TRBJ2-7 TRBV18 TRBD2 TGTGCCAGCTCACCACGTTGGGGGGGAGAGAACTACGAGCAGTACTTC CASSPRWGGENYEQYF
NA TRBJ2-7 TRBV19 NA TGTGCCAGTCGTTCCGGGGCCTCCGTCTCCTACGAGCAGTACTTC CASRSGASVSYEQYF
few TRBJ2-5 TRBV11-2 NA TGTGCCAGCAGCTTCGGGACCTACCAAGAGACCCAGTACTTC CASSFGTYQETQYF
many TRBJ2-6 TRBV12-3/TRBV12-4 NA TGTGCCAGCAGTGACCAGGGCAACCTTTTCTCTGGGGCCAACGTCCTGACTTTC CASSDQGNLFSGANVLTF
many TRBJ1-1 TRBV12-3/TRBV12-4 TRBD1 TGTGCCAGCAGCTTAGACAGGGGGCGTATGAACACTGAAGCTTTCTTT CASSLDRGRMNTEAFF
NA TRBJ2-7 TRBV27 NA TGTGCCAGCAGCCAGCAATGGGGAAACTACGAGCAGTACTTC CASSQQWGNYEQYF
NA TRBJ2-5 TRBV7-9 NA TGTGCCAGCAGCTTAAAAGTTACCCAAGAGACCCAGTACTTC CASSLKVTQETQYF
NA TRBJ1-5 TRBV6-6 NA TGTGCCAGCAGTCACAAGCCCCTTCAGCCCCAGCATTTT CASSHKPLQPQHF